This is a list of T cell receptor beta chains from one sample in a study of cytomegalovirus exposure and HLA in healthy donors. TCRdb's table, derived via immunoSEQ multiplex PCR, lists solely in-frame clones and lacks some. In the table there are fewer than 250,000 clones, roughly 80% of which are singletons. Sequencing was performed on PBMCs. These receptors were taken from a woman aged 18 to 35 in good health and CMV-seronegative. CDR3s include the opening cysteine and the closing phenylalanine or tryptophan. The D gene is left open where the match is weak.

TRBV29-1	TRBJ2-5	TRBD2	CRTSGEGETQYF
TRBV10-2	TRBJ1-2	.	CASSDPGLDMRGNYGYTF
TRBV15	TRBJ1-1	.	CATSTRPQGSGTEAFF
TRBV4-1	TRBJ1-2	TRBD1	CASSQVGGGKFYGYTF
TRBV18	TRBJ1-6	.	CASSPSPQSDPPLHF
TRBV9	TRBJ2-7	.	CASSGGDSSYEQYF
TRBV19	TRBJ2-2	.	CASSINPGDTGELFF
TRBV6-1	TRBJ1-2	TRBD1	CASSAGTGGAYYGYTF
TRBV15	TRBJ2-7	.	CATSRGGSRVYEQYF
TRBV7-9	TRBJ2-7	.	CASSLVAASRGPYEQYF
TRBV19	TRBJ1-5	.	CASRVGGGSNQPQHF
TRBV2	TRBJ2-7	TRBD1	CASTESSWAGGAQYF
TRBV5-8	TRBJ1-5	TRBD1	CASSGFTGTGGQPQHF
TRBV15	TRBJ1-2	TRBD1	CATSRDREGGNTF
TRBV2	TRBJ2-3	TRBD1	CASSTGTGGGTQYF
TRBV12-5	TRBJ2-2	TRBD1	CASGRGQGALGGELFF
TRBV28	TRBJ1-5	.	CASTSIPQPQHF